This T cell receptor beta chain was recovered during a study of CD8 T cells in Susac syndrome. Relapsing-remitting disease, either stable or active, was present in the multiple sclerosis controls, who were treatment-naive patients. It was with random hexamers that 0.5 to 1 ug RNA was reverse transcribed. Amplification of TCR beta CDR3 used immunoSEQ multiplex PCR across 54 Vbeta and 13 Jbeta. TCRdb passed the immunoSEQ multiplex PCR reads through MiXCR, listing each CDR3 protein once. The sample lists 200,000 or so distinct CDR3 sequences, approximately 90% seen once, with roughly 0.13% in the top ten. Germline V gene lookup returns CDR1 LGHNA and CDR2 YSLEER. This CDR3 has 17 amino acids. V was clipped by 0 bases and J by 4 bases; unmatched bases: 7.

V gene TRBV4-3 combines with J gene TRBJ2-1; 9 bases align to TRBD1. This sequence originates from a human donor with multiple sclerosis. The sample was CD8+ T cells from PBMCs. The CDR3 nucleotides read TGCGCCAGCAGCCAAGATCGGGGACAGGGTCCATACAATGAGCAGTTCTTC. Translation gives CASSQDRGQGPYNEQFF.